The next 28 T cell receptor beta chains were all read from a single sample in a study of post-analysis software for immune sequencing data. General study results and limits: TRBV5-6, TRBV5-1 and TRBV20-1 belonged to a set of roughly 5 TRBV segments that were more frequent in patients than controls.

What these receptors recognize is not known. TCR beta cDNA libraries had unique molecular identifiers. TCRdb recomputed calls from the PCR reads with MiXCR, one row per CDR3 protein. The table lists about 770,000 distinct CDR3 sequences, under 60% of them singletons. The sequenced sample consisted of blood. These receptors were collected from a girl aged 5-17 years with multiple sclerosis.

In this sample, this clonotype turned up a few times. The J gene is TRBJ1-6, the V gene TRBV5-5; D gene uncertain. Trimming cost V 2 bases and J 7 bases, with 13 bases left between them. This CDR3 has 15 amino acids. Per the germline V gene, CDR1 is SGHKS and CDR2 is YYEKEE (reference sequence). The chain's CDR3 is CASSFGPLVNSPLHF. The CDR3 DNA sequence: TGTGCCAGCAGCTTTGGGCCGTTAGTAAATTCACCCCTCCACTTT.

This clonotype has only a few counts. This rearrangement joins TRBV12-3 or TRBV12-4 to TRBJ2-7; D is possibly TRBD2 (5 bases). The V and J ends lost 3 bases and 3 bases respectively, with 9 bases between them. The CDR3 has 13 amino acids. This CDR3 reads CASSFGGRYEQYF. The CDR3 nucleotides read TGTGCCAGCAGTTTTGGAGGCCGCTACGAGCAGTACTTC.

The table lists this clonotype with a few counts. The V gene is TRBV29-1, the J gene TRBJ2-7; perhaps TRBD2 as D (5 bases). The germline CDR1 and CDR2 sequences are SQVTM and ANQGSEA. The V and J ends lost 2 bases and 2 bases respectively, with 19 bases between them. The length of the CDR3 is 16 residues. Written as DNA, the CDR3 is TGCAGCGTTGAATCTTCGGCGGGCGTGATCCCCTACGAGCAGTACTTC. Its translation: CSVESSAGVIPYEQYF.

This clonotype was seen more than once but under ten times. V is TRBV4-1 and J is TRBJ2-5; D gene uncertain. V shed 4 bases and J shed 2 bases, with 17 bases lying between them. The V gene's germline CDR1 is MGHRA and CDR2 YSYEKL. This CDR3 contains 16 residues. CDR3 DNA: TGCGCCAGCAGCCGAGATGGGCAGGTGAGGCAAGAGACCCAGTACTTC. Its translation is CASSRDGQVRQETQYF.

Here the CDR3 reads CSVGWRDRNQPQHF. As DNA, the CDR3 is TGCAGCGTTGGGTGGAGGGATCGCAATCAGCCCCAGCATTTT. The chain employs TRBV29-1 and TRBJ1-5; D is unresolved. CDR3 length equals 14 residues. V lost 4 bases, J lost 2 bases, and 12 bases lay in between. Germline-derived CDR1 and CDR2 are SQVTM and ANQGSEA.

The chain recombines TRBV7-9 with TRBJ2-7, with 9 bases lining up with TRBD1. The CDR3 has 15 residues. Germline CDR1 SEHNR, CDR2 FQNEAQ (reference sequence). The V segment lost 6 bases and the J segment 5 bases; nucleotides outside the gene matches: 11. The CDR3 spells CASRLGTGSWDEQYF. The CDR3 DNA reads as TGTGCCAGCAGACTAGGGACAGGGAGTTGGGACGAGCAGTACTTC.

The chain joins TRBV5-6 to TRBJ2-7, with D unresolved. Germline V CDR1 and CDR2: SGHDT, YYEEEE. This CDR3 is 14 amino acids long. Between the trimmed V and J ends, which lost 4 bases and 4 bases, there was a span of 15 bases. DNA for the CDR3: TGTGCCAGCAGCCCCGGATGGGGTGGGTACGAGCAGTACTTC. Translated: CASSPGWGGYEQYF.

There are a few counts of this clonotype. The V gene is TRBV20-1, the J gene TRBJ1-1; D is perhaps TRBD1 (6 bases). The CDR3 extends over 13 amino acids. CDR1 is DFQATT, CDR2 SNEGSKA, per germline (reference sequence). The ends were cut back, 6 bases at V and 3 bases at J, with 14 bases in the middle. Here the CDR3 reads CSAEPGADTEAFF. In nucleotides, the CDR3 is TGCAGTGCGGAACCGGGGGCCGACACTGAAGCTTTCTTT.

V usage is TRBV29-1 and J usage is TRBJ2-1; D ambiguous. The CDR3 runs 12 residues. V dropped 4 bases and J dropped 10 bases, with 14 bases sitting between them. CDR1 SQVTM and CDR2 ANQGSEA come from the germline V gene. CDR3 sequence: CSVVGVLPEQFF. CDR3 sequence (DNA): TGCAGCGTTGTGGGTGTCTTACCCGAGCAGTTCTTC.

The rearrangement links TRBV3-1 to TRBJ2-3, with 12 bases lining up with TRBD1. V lost 3 bases and J lost 4; bases outside the gene matches: 2. The CDR3 length is 15 residues. In germline, CDR1 is LGHDT, CDR2 YNNKEL (reference sequence). The CDR3 here is CASSQGQGASDTQYF. As DNA, the CDR3 is TGTGCCAGCAGCCAGGGACAGGGGGCGTCAGATACGCAGTATTTT.

There are a few counts of this clonotype. The chain recombines TRBV3-1 with TRBJ2-3; D might be TRBD2 (6 bases). The length of the CDR3 is 15 residues. CDR1 is LGHDT, CDR2 YNNKEL, per germline (reference sequence). V lost 8 bases, J lost 4 bases, and 19 bases lay in between. CDR3 protein: CASAGAGRGSDTQYF. Written as DNA, the CDR3 is TGTGCCAGCGCCGGAGCCGGGAGAGGGTCAGATACGCAGTATTTT.

This clonotype has a handful of counts. The rearrangement joins TRBV6-5 to TRBJ2-7; 11 bases fit TRBD2. The junction had 10 bases not matched to a gene; V was cut back by 0 bases and J by 0 bases. This CDR3 is 19 amino acids long. Per germline, CDR1 MNHEY and CDR2 SVGAGI. The CDR3 bases are TGTGCCAGCAGTTACTCGGTAGCGGGAGGGCCGACGAACTCCTACGAGCAGTACTTC. Its translation is CASSYSVAGGPTNSYEQYF.

V gene TRBV6-2 or TRBV6-3 combines with J gene TRBJ2-7; 8 bases line up with TRBD1. J lost 2 bases, V lost 3 bases, and 6 bases had no gene match. This CDR3 region has 15 residues. Germline V CDR1 and CDR2: MNHEY, SVGEGT. The CDR3 protein is CASSYEQGAPYEQYF. In DNA form, the CDR3 reads TGTGCCAGCAGTTATGAGCAGGGGGCACCCTACGAGCAGTACTTC.

This clonotype was detected only a few times. The chain carries TRBV6-6 and TRBJ2-5, with a possible D match to TRBD2 (6 bases). The J call is in doubt because the DNA end fits TRBJ2-7 better. The length of the CDR3 is 14 residues. CDR1 is MNHNY, CDR2 SVGAGI, per germline (reference sequence). In DNA, the CDR3 is TGTGCCAGCAGTTACGTCGGCGGGAACTACGAGCAGTACTTC. Translation gives CASSYVGGNYEQYF.

The chain uses TRBV12-3 or TRBV12-4 and TRBJ2-1, with TRBD2 matching 8 bases. The V segment lost 3 bases and the J segment 8 bases; nucleotides outside the gene matches: 6. The CDR3 consists of 14 residues. The CDR3 is CASSFGTSRDEQFF. The CDR3 region has the DNA TGTGCCAGCAGTTTCGGGACTAGTAGGGATGAGCAGTTCTTC.

This rearrangement joins TRBV27 to TRBJ2-1; tentative D call: TRBD1 (6 bases). Germline V lookup: CDR1 MNHEY, CDR2 SMNVEV (reference sequence). V lost 4 bases and J 4 bases, leaving 14 bases between the germline ends. The CDR3 has 15 amino acids. Here the CDR3 DNA reads TGTGCCAGCAGTTCCCCCTGGACAGAATACAATGAGCAGTTCTTC. This translates into CASSSPWTEYNEQFF.

Here the CDR3 reads CSARGLRVEGITDTQYF. In DNA form, the CDR3 reads TGCAGTGCTAGAGGCCTCAGAGTAGAGGGAATCACAGATACGCAGTATTTT. The chain couples TRBV20-1 to TRBJ2-3, with D maybe TRBD2 (5 bases). CDR1 is DFQATT, CDR2 SNEGSKA, per germline (reference sequence). The germline V and J ends were trimmed by 1 base and 2 bases, with 19 bases remaining between them. CDR3 length: 17 residues.

The rearrangement uses TRBV20-1 and TRBJ1-2; a weak D match, TRBD1 (5 bases). The CDR3 contains 13 residues. V shed 1 base and J shed 7 bases, with 13 bases lying between them. Germline V lookup: CDR1 DFQATT, CDR2 SNEGSKA (reference sequence). CDR3 in DNA: TGCAGTGCTAGAGTTACAGGCGGCGCTGGCTACACCTTC. Its protein is CSARVTGGAGYTF.

This CDR3 is CSAAGLLYEQYF. The CDR3 DNA reads TGCAGTGCCGCGGGACTCCTCTACGAGCAGTACTTC. V gene TRBV20-1 combines with J gene TRBJ2-7; D perhaps matches TRBD2 (6 bases). V was shortened by 6 bases and J by 3 bases, with 12 bases between the two germline ends. CDR3 length equals 12 residues. Germline CDR1 is DFQATT and CDR2 is SNEGSKA (reference sequence).

In its sample, this clonotype was seen a few times. The chain joins TRBV20-1 to TRBJ2-3; 8 nucleotides align to TRBD1. This CDR3 has 18 residues. Looked up from germline, CDR1 is DFQATT and CDR2 is SNEGSKA (reference sequence). V lost 6 bases and J lost 4; bases outside the gene matches: 21. The CDR3 DNA follows: TGCAGTGCGCCGCGCCAGGGGGCTCAGGGAAACCACGCAGATACGCAGTATTTT. It encodes CSAPRQGAQGNHADTQYF.

The chain employs TRBV5-1 and TRBJ2-1; D possibly uses TRBD1 or TRBD2 (6 bases each). The V end lost 0 bases, the J end lost 0 bases, and 13 bases lay between the germline ends. Germline V CDR1 and CDR2: SGHRS, YFSETQ. This CDR3 spans 17 amino acids. The CDR3 nucleotides are TGCGCCAGCAGCTTGGGAGGGGGGTCAAGCTCCTACAATGAGCAGTTCTTC. It specifies CASSLGGGSSSYNEQFF.

The V and J genes are TRBV15 and TRBJ2-7, with D perhaps TRBD1 (5 bases). CDR3 length: 15 amino acids. V dropped 1 base and J dropped 2 bases, with 12 bases sitting between them. Germline V gives CDR1 LNHNV, CDR2 YYDKDF (reference sequence). In DNA, the CDR3 is TGTGCCACCAGCAGAGGAAGGAAGGGGACCTACGAGCAGTACTTC. Amino acid sequence: CATSRGRKGTYEQYF.

This clonotype was detected a few times. The chain combines TRBV6-5 with TRBJ2-3, with a weak D call TRBD2 (6 bases). V was cut by 6 bases and J by 3 bases, with 19 bases left in between. Germline loops: CDR1 MNHEY, CDR2 SVGAGI. The length of the CDR3 is 16 residues. CDR3 coding DNA: TGTGCCAGCAGCCCCCGTCGACTGGGGGGTACAGATACGCAGTATTTT. Encoded protein: CASSPRRLGGTDTQYF.

The chain couples TRBV9 to TRBJ2-1; 9 positions agree with TRBD2. V lost 0 bases and J lost 2; bases outside the gene matches: 12. The CDR3 consists of 19 residues. Germline values: CDR1 SGDLS, CDR2 YYNGEE. This CDR3 is CASSVEGGRGTAAYNEQFF. In nucleotides, the CDR3 is TGTGCCAGCAGCGTAGAGGGCGGGAGGGGGACCGCTGCCTACAATGAGCAGTTCTTC.

This chain links TRBV12-3 or TRBV12-4 with TRBJ2-1, with D tentatively TRBD1 or TRBD2 (6 bases each). Trimming pared 5 bases from V and 6 bases from J, leaving 17 bases between. CDR3 length: 15 residues. CDR3 residues: CASSPRSGAVNEQFF. CDR3 nucleotides: TGTGCCAGCAGTCCAAGGTCGGGGGCCGTCAATGAGCAGTTCTTC.

In its sample, this clonotype was seen many times. The J gene is TRBJ2-7, the V gene TRBV5-1; maybe TRBD1 (6 bases). Germline V gives CDR1 SGHRS, CDR2 YFSETQ. The CDR3 totals 15 residues. The ends were cut back, 1 base at V and 5 bases at J, with 16 bases in the middle. CDR3 residues: CASSLRLGQPHEQYF. CDR3 DNA sequence: TGCGCCAGCAGCTTGCGATTAGGACAGCCGCACGAGCAGTACTTC. The full variable domain, completed using reference TRBV5-1 and TRBJ2-7, is KAGVTQTPRYLIKTRGQQVTLSCSPISGHRSVSWYQQTPGQGLQFLFEYFSETQRNKGNFPGRFSGRQFSNSRSEMNVSTLELGDSALYLCASSLRLGQPHEQYFGPGTRLTVT.

This chain connects TRBV13 to TRBJ1-2; TRBD1 aligns across 7 bases. Germline-derived CDR1 and CDR2 are PRHDT and FYEKMQ (reference sequence). V trimming: 7 bases; J trimming: 6 bases; junction bases outside the gene matches: 11. The CDR3 has 14 amino acids. CDR3 nucleotides: TGTGCCAGCACCCCCAGGGGGGAAAGGAATGGCTACACCTTC. Protein: CASTPRGERNGYTF. Supplemented by reference TRBV13 and TRBJ1-2, the full variable domain reads AAGVIQSPRHLIKEKRETATLKCYPIPRHDTVYWYQQGPGQDPQFLISFYEKMQSDKGSIPDRFSAQQFSDYHSELNMSSLELGDSALYFCASTPRGERNGYTFGSGTRLTVV.

The gene calls are TRBV10-3 and TRBJ1-2; maybe TRBD1 (6 bases). Per the germline V gene, CDR1 is ENHRY and CDR2 is SYGVKD. The CDR3 extends over 14 amino acids. V was trimmed by 10 bases and J by 0 bases, leaving 15 bases between them. CDR3 in amino acids: CATWEGVSNYGYTF. The CDR3 DNA is TGTGCCACGTGGGAGGGGGTATCTAACTATGGCTACACCTTC.